This T cell receptor (beta chain) was recorded in a study of T cell repertoires in cytomegalovirus infection. Study conclusions and caveats: Ex vivo, HLA-C-restricted CMV-specific TCR beta clonotypes prevailed over the rest of the response.

This clonotype was found many times. Its antigen is unknown. Germline V lookup: CDR1 SGHAT, CDR2 FQNNGV. With 5 bases clipped from V and 4 bases from J, the junction kept 10 bases outside the gene matches. The CDR3 covers 16 residues. TCRdb analysed the reads with MiXCR anew, one entry per CDR3 protein. The sample lists some 300,000 distinct CDR3 sequences, roughly an eighth occurring once. The clonotype was recovered from a human donor in good health (CMV status not recorded). Some clones in this sample may be carry-over from other donors' samples. This chain joins TRBV11-2 and TRBJ2-1; 8 bases line up with TRBD2. Source material: PBMCs. The CDR3 nucleotides read TGTGCCAGCAGCATGCGACCTAGCGGGCCTTACAATGAGCAGTTCTTC. It is translated as CASSMRPSGPYNEQFF.